Below are 20 T cell receptor beta chains sequenced from a single sample in a study of blood T cell repertoires in COVID-19. Profiled with immunoSEQ multiplex PCR; TCRdb holds only in-frame clones, not every one. This table holds 190,000 or so clones, around 88% found once. The sequenced material came from PBMCs or T cells enriched from blood (not recorded which). These receptors originate from a woman in her thirties who had recovered from COVID-19.

CDR3 sequence reads: CASSPGEADHTDTQYF. The CDR3 DNA is TGTGCCAGCTCACCAGGGGAAGCGGACCACACAGATACGCAGTATTTT. The chain uses TRBV18 and TRBJ2-3; tentative D call: TRBD2 (5 bases). In germline, CDR1 is KGHSH, CDR2 LQKENI. Trimming stripped 2 bases from V and 2 bases from J, with 14 bases between. This CDR3 is 16 amino acids long.

The CDR3 here is CASSLEGSFVEQFF. CDR3 bases: TGTGCCAGCAGCTTAGAAGGTAGCTTCGTTGAGCAGTTCTTC. The chain links TRBV7-9 to TRBJ2-1; D unresolved. The germline V and J ends were trimmed by 1 base and 9 bases, with 13 bases remaining between them. Germline CDR1 and CDR2: SEHNR and FQNEAQ (reference sequence). The CDR3 is 14 amino acids.

The chain links TRBV28 to TRBJ1-1; TRBD1 matches at 9 bases. Looked up from germline, CDR1 is MDHEN and CDR2 is SYDVKM. J was trimmed by 4 bases and V by 7 bases; bases with no gene match: 7. This CDR3 comprises 14 residues. CDR3 nucleotides: TGTGCCAGCATTCGACAGGGGGGTCTCACTGAAGCTTTCTTT. As protein: CASIRQGGLTEAFF. The full variable domain, completed using reference TRBV28 and TRBJ1-1, is DVKVTQSSRYLVKRTGEKVFLECVQDMDHENMFWYRQDPGLGLRLIYFSYDVKMKEKGDIPEGYSVSREKKERFSLILESASTNQTSMYLCASIRQGGLTEAFFGQGTRLTVV.

The chain is built from TRBV6-1 and TRBJ2-6; 10 nucleotides line up with TRBD2. Germline assignment: CDR1 MNHNS and CDR2 SASEGT. The junction had 1 base not matched to a gene; V was cut back by 3 bases and J by 2 bases. The length of the CDR3 is 16 residues. CDR3 sequence (DNA): TGTGCCAGCAGTGAGCTAGCGGGAGCTGGGGCCAACGTCCTGACTTTC. Its protein is CASSELAGAGANVLTF.

This clone was counted between two and nine times. The J gene is TRBJ2-2, the V gene TRBV2; D remains unclear. Germline V gives CDR1 SNHLY, CDR2 FYNNEI. V was cut by 4 bases and J by 4 bases, with 13 bases left in between. CDR3 length: 15 residues. CDR3 nucleotide sequence: TGTGCCAGCAGTGTCTCCAACTCCGCCACCGGGGAGCTGTTTTTT. Translation gives CASSVSNSATGELFF.

The J gene is TRBJ2-7, the V gene TRBV5-4; 13 nucleotides line up with TRBD2. V was pared by 5 bases and J by 3 bases, with 5 bases of the junction left unmatched. In germline, CDR1 is SGHNT, CDR2 YYREEE (reference sequence). The CDR3 consists of 15 residues. The CDR3 DNA is TGTGCCAGCAGTTTCACTAGCGGGGGGGTCTACGAGCAGTACTTC. Residues: CASSFTSGGVYEQYF.

This chain links TRBV3-1 (or the pseudogene TRBV3-2) with TRBJ1-5; a weak D match, TRBD1 (5 bases). V lost 3 bases, J lost 4 bases, and 7 bases lay in between. CDR3 size: 13 residues. Germline CDR1 reads LGHDT; CDR2 reads YNNKEL (reference sequence). CDR3 sequence (DNA): TGTGCCAGCAGCCAGGGGCTGAATCAGCCCCAGCATTTT. Translated: CASSQGLNQPQHF.

The gene calls are TRBV11-2 and TRBJ1-1; D is undetermined. CDR3 length equals 11 residues. Trimming removed 5 bases from V and 1 base from J, with 2 bases in between. CDR1 is SGHAT, CDR2 FQNNGV, per germline. CDR3 amino acids: CASSQNTEAFF. The DNA of the CDR3 is TGTGCCAGCAGCCAGAACACTGAAGCTTTCTTT.

The J gene is TRBJ1-2, the V gene TRBV28; 9 bases fit TRBD1. The CDR3 length is 15 residues. Germline loops: CDR1 MDHEN, CDR2 SYDVKM. The junction had 6 bases not matched to a gene; V was cut back by 6 bases and J by 1 base. CDR3 amino acids: CASRRQGGLNYGYTF. CDR3 in DNA: TGTGCCAGCAGAAGACAGGGGGGTCTTAACTATGGCTACACCTTC.

The V call is TRBV7-6, the J call TRBJ2-7; 8 positions match TRBD2. The CDR3 is 16 amino acids. V shed 4 bases, J shed 5 bases, and the junction held 13 bases outside the gene matches. In germline, CDR1 is SGHVS, CDR2 FNYEAQ. CDR3: CASSSGVGSGSHEQYF. The CDR3 DNA reads as TGTGCCAGCAGCTCGGGGGTGGGGAGCGGGAGCCACGAGCAGTACTTC.

The CDR3 loop is CASSSLVSGSTDTQYF. The DNA for the CDR3 is TGTGCCAGCAGCTCCTTGGTTAGCGGCAGCACAGATACGCAGTATTTT. The rearrangement joins TRBV7-9 to TRBJ2-3, with D possibly matching TRBD2 (6 bases). The V end lost 4 bases, the J end lost 0 bases, and 14 bases lay between the germline ends. Germline lookup yields CDR1 SEHNR and CDR2 FQNEAQ (reference sequence). The length of the CDR3 is 16 residues.

This clone was seen just once. The chain's CDR3 is CASKRGSGRGQETQYF. The DNA of the CDR3 is TGTGCCAGTAAAAGGGGTAGCGGGAGGGGCCAAGAGACCCAGTACTTC. The V and J genes are TRBV2 and TRBJ2-5; 11 nucleotides align to TRBD2. With 9 bases clipped from V and 1 base from J, the junction kept 10 bases outside the gene matches. This CDR3 region has 16 residues. In germline, CDR1 is SNHLY, CDR2 FYNNEI. The full variable domain, with the rest looked up from reference TRBV2 and TRBJ2-5, is EPEVTQTPSHQVTQMGQEVILRCVPISNHLYFYWYRQILGQKVEFLVSFYNNEISEKSEIFDDQFSVERPDGSNFTLKIRSTKLEDSAMYFCASKRGSGRGQETQYFGPGTRLLVL.

The chain is built from TRBV6-4 and TRBJ2-7; weak D call: TRBD1 (6 bases). The CDR3 runs to 16 residues. Trimming left V 0 bases short and J 3 bases short, with 15 bases between. Per germline, CDR1 MRHNA and CDR2 SNTAGT. CDR3 sequence: CASSDSKQGLIYEQYF. CDR3 coding DNA: TGTGCCAGCAGTGACTCGAAACAGGGCCTTATCTACGAGCAGTACTTC.

The chain has TRBV5-5 and TRBJ1-1; 8 bases map to TRBD1. Germline V gene sequence: CDR1 SGHKS, CDR2 YYEKEE (reference sequence). Unmatched junction bases numbered 8, after V lost 0 bases and J lost 1 base. This CDR3 has 17 residues. Written as DNA, the CDR3 is TGTGCCAGCAGCTTGGACCGGACAGGGAGGAGGAACACTGAAGCTTTCTTT. It specifies CASSLDRTGRRNTEAFF.

This chain connects TRBV7-9 to TRBJ1-4; 7 bases map to TRBD1. Germline CDR1 reads SEHNR; CDR2 reads FQNEAQ (reference sequence). The CDR3 loop spans 18 amino acids. With V trimmed by 2 bases and J by 0 bases, 9 bases remained unmatched. CDR3 sequence reads: CASSLYRGSPSTNEKLFF. The CDR3 bases are TGTGCCAGCAGCTTATACAGGGGATCTCCCTCAACTAATGAAAAACTGTTTTTT. Looking up the rest from reference TRBV7-9 and TRBJ1-4 gives the full variable domain: DTGVSQNPRHKITKRGQNVTFRCDPISEHNRLYWYRQTLGQGPEFLTYFQNEAQLEKSRLLSDRFSAERPKGSFSTLEIQRTEQGDSAMYLCASSLYRGSPSTNEKLFFGSGTQLSVL.

The chain links TRBV5-6 to TRBJ2-7, with D unresolved. This CDR3 spans 13 amino acids. V was shortened by 0 bases and J by 1 base, with 5 bases between the two germline ends. CDR1 is SGHDT and CDR2 is YYEEEE in the germline V gene. CDR3 residues: CASSLELSYEQYF. The CDR3 nucleotides read TGTGCCAGCAGCTTGGAGCTTTCCTACGAGCAGTACTTC.

This clone was recorded once. J is TRBJ1-5 and V is TRBV28; TRBD1 agrees at 9 bases. The CDR3 covers 15 residues. J lost 5 bases, V lost 6 bases, and 8 bases had no gene match. The germline CDR1 and CDR2 sequences are MDHEN and SYDVKM. The chain's CDR3 is CASRSPGQGDQPQHF. The CDR3 DNA follows: TGTGCCAGCAGATCACCGGGACAGGGTGATCAGCCCCAGCATTTT.

J is TRBJ1-2 and V is TRBV19; 12 bases line up with TRBD1. Germline trimming cut 7 bases from V and 6 bases from J; bases unmatched to any gene: 9. In germline, CDR1 is LNHDA, CDR2 SQIVND (reference sequence). The CDR3 is made up of 15 amino acids. CDR3 coding DNA: TGTGCCAGTACACCGATAGGGGACAGGGGGCATGGCTACACCTTC. This sequence encodes CASTPIGDRGHGYTF.

This rearrangement joins TRBV5-1 to TRBJ2-3; D might be TRBD2 (6 bases). CDR3 length equals 14 residues. V gave up 2 bases and J gave up 2 bases, with 9 bases separating them. Germline values: CDR1 SGHRS, CDR2 YFSETQ. This chain's CDR3 is CASSFGGNTDTQYF. CDR3 DNA sequence: TGCGCCAGCAGCTTTGGCGGGAACACAGATACGCAGTATTTT.

The chain recombines TRBV25-1 with TRBJ1-2; a weak D match, TRBD1 (6 bases). Germline values: CDR1 MGHDK, CDR2 SYGVNS. This CDR3 has 15 amino acids. V was cut by 1 base and J by 3 bases, with 12 bases left in between. The CDR3 protein is CASSESGWTDYGYTF. DNA of the CDR3: TGTGCCAGCAGTGAATCAGGATGGACAGACTATGGCTACACCTTC.